This T cell receptor (beta chain) was sequenced during a study of blood T cell repertoires in COVID-19. Across the study: Samples of COVID-19 (acute and convalescent) were obtained from the United States, Italy and Spain. In each case, the material was cDNA or gDNA derived from T cells, B-cell-depleted T cells, or PBMCs.

Study processing details: Estimated nucleated cell counts came from reference gene primer amplification. TCRdb keeps only in-frame clones here, not all; method: immunoSEQ multiplex PCR. That table supplies the V and J calls and clone size; D and trimming were determined from the DNA. The table lists roughly 130,000 clones, around three quarters of them singletons. The sample comprised peripheral blood. This receptor was identified in a middle-aged man with acute or convalescent COVID-19.

The CDR3 DNA sequence: TGCGCCAGCAGCTTGGTTGGCGCGGGTACGGACACCATATATTTT. As protein: CASSLVGAGTDTIYF. The chain has TRBV5-1 and TRBJ1-3; the D is unclear. The V end was cut by 0 bases, the J end by 8 bases, with 15 bases between. This CDR3 is built from 15 residues. CDR1 and CDR2 (germline): SGHRS, YFSETQ.